This TCR beta chain is from a study of cytomegalovirus exposure and HLA in healthy donors (dated by TCRdb to the late 2010s). At the level of the whole study: An earlier analysis of 587 of the donors reported approximately 260 Gb of sequence data and 95 million to 140 million unique TCR beta sequences obtained from 150 million to 200 million T cells. The study aimed to test whether signatures of past pathogen exposure could be identified by cataloging public T cell receptors. Besides the first cohort of roughly 700 subjects, a separate validation cohort made up of roughly 120 different subjects was used. In a later analysis, previously published TCR beta repertoires from several hundred donors were re-analyzed and high-resolution HLA genotyping was added so that TCR occurrence patterns could be studied. Class I and class II HLA loci were covered by the typing at four-digit resolution. The genetic ancestry cluster associated with self-reported Caucasian donors included 70% to 85% of the 350 to 500 genotyped donors. Approximately 310 gigabases of sequencing data and approximately 85 million unique TCR sequences were included in an early release covering under 650 HLA-typed donors. Rather than drawing on any new phenotypic data, the later analysis identified candidate immune exposures from TCR beta sequences and the way those sequences occurred across donors. To predict cytomegalovirus infection status, the study brought together high-throughput TCR immunosequencing, statistical association of individual TCRs with disease status, and machine learning. A handful of DR-DQ haplotypes were handled as single units for association and clustering because linkage in the cohort was strong. Every repertoire in the discovery cohort had been generated on one and the same sequencing platform. A later genetic analysis took genome-wide SNP genotypes for about three fifths of the roughly 670 donors and used that subset as a discovery cohort. The study profiled the T cell repertoires of about 720 subjects by immunosequencing and related them to cytomegalovirus serostatus. Typing coverage differed by locus: A, B, C, DRB1 and DQB1 were typed in about 629-630 donors, DQA1 in around 500, DPA1 in around 610, and DPB1 in 400 to 490. To decide whether each TCR beta V gene segment behaved as functional or pseudogenic, an earlier analysis of 587 of the donors relied on high-throughput TCR beta sequencing. Donor age, sex, ethnicity and CMV serostatus were collected together with the repertoire data. Across some 400 genotyped donors of the cohort, an average of about 240,000 unique TCR beta nucleotide sequences per donor were sequenced, and 15% to 20% of those sequences were non-productive. Summary of the overall study and its limitations: According to a later genetic analysis, donors in an Asian-associated ancestry cluster had fewer N-insertions in productive TCRs than the roughly 660-donor mean. A later genetic analysis associated a missense DCLRE1C variant with V-gene and J-gene trimming of TCR beta chains, and an independent cohort replicated the association. A later analysis found that most CMV-associated TCR beta chains appeared HLA-restricted, with HLA associations seemingly driven largely by CMV exposure. Because the 87-base-pair reads could not distinguish some IMGT-functional V segments, including TRBV6-2 and TRBV6-3, those segments were excluded. While some public TCRs were present in many individuals, most TCR sequences turned up only very rarely across donors. Because HLA typing was unavailable for some donors at each locus, only the typed subset was used in association tests. The earlier analysis of almost 600 of the donors excluded around 17 rarely observed V segments, including chromosome 9 orphons, because counts were too low. Correlated functional status among segregating V segments might be attributable to linkage disequilibrium, but an unknown experimental factor could not be ruled out. The sequencing pipeline was judged likely to have produced a cluster of highly shared sequence variants as a technical artifact. In both the original and validation cohorts, the classifier was reported to diagnose cytomegalovirus status with high specificity and sensitivity. When HLA alleles, especially DR and DQ, strongly co-occurred, attributing TCR associations to individual alleles was difficult. Presence/absence analyses assumed roughly uniform sequencing depth across donors, an assumption that may not hold. The authors suggested that the approach could potentially be generalized to other disease states and immunological phenotypes. Broadly in line with IMGT annotations, most TCR beta V segments showed up in productive rearrangements about 87% or about 30% of the time in an earlier analysis of 450 to 750 of the donors. A later analysis found that TCR association rates varied across HLA loci, with DRB1 alleles showing the most associated TCRs and HLA-C alleles the fewest. Specific HLA alleles were associated with about 17,000 TCR beta sequences at a false discovery rate of 0.05 in a later analysis. In a later analysis, HLA-associated TCR beta chains were found to be more clonally expanded and to have lower generation probabilities than equally common non-associated chains. For the cohort, immune exposure information was limited to CMV serostatus. Several of the top co-occurrence clusters appeared to be linked to parvovirus B19, influenza, CMV and Epstein-Barr virus, according to a later analysis. A further reported finding was that TCR beta sequences accurately predicted the HLA-A and HLA-B alleles for most subjects in the first cohort. In vitro tests confirmed that three of the cytomegalovirus-associated TCR beta chains recognize cytomegalovirus antigens. The study gave a list of under 200 TCR beta chains associated with cytomegalovirus. This cohort had only TCR beta chains sequenced, and the lack of alpha or paired-chain data limited which features could be detected.

Trimming takes 3 bases from V and 1 base from J, and the germline ends sit 12 bases apart. Taken from the germline V gene (reference sequence), the CDR1 and CDR2 loops are MNHEY and SMNVEV. From its cysteine to its phenylalanine, the CDR3 spans 15 amino acids. The only DNA kept is the CDR3, 45 bases in frame from the first base. Libraries were prepared through the immunoSEQ multiplex PCR assay. A mixture of 60 forward primers for TCR Vbeta segments and 13 reverse primers for TCR Jbeta segments was used in the multiplex PCR. Amplification of the CDR3 region of rearranged TCR beta genes was performed with a multiplex PCR assay on genomic DNA. On the Illumina HiSeq System, the amplified TCR beta libraries were sequenced as 87-base-pair reads. From the authors' description of their analysis: Across the roughly 670 repertoires, a later analysis counted approximately 83 million unique TCR beta chains, roughly 11 million of which were shared by at least two donors. Raw reads were error-corrected and collapsed into unique sequences with a nearest-neighbor algorithm that merged closely related sequences to remove PCR and sequencing errors. V, D and J gene segments were assigned by aligning CDR3 sequences to IMGT reference sequences. Each retained sequence needed at least a six-nucleotide match to both a V gene segment and a J gene segment. A rearrangement was called productive if the CDR3 had no stop codons and remained in frame with V and J, and every other rearrangement was called non-productive. CDR3 was defined by IMGT convention, running from the second conserved V-encoded cysteine to the conserved J-encoded phenylalanine. The earlier analysis of 550 to 650 of the donors excluded any sequence lacking an unambiguous match to a single V gene segment. An earlier analysis of almost 600 of the donors classified V segments as functional when productive rearrangements were above 56.7% and as segregating when the standard deviation between donors was above 5%. A statistical classification framework was built for diagnosing cytomegalovirus status from the catalog of TCR beta chain sequences. In a later analysis, TCR nucleotide sequences were compared against IMGT/GENE-DB human TR gene sequences so that V and J genes could be assigned. In a later analysis, CDR3 sequences and most-parsimonious VDJ recombination scenarios were assigned using the TCRdist pipeline. In a later analysis, every TCR beta chain was defined by the combination of its CDR3 amino acid sequence and its V-gene family, and reads without a unique V-gene family were dropped. In a later analysis, around 600 highly shared, low-generation-probability nucleotide sequences were removed to address suspected cross-contamination and a sequencing artifact. A later analysis calculated a clonal expansion index for each public chain from normalized within-repertoire ranks of inferred template counts. Generation probabilities in a later analysis came from a VDJ recombination model fitted to out-of-frame rearrangements, and those results were checked against IGoR. Hypergeometric tests were used in a later analysis to score TCR-TCR, TCR-HLA and TCR-CMV co-occurrence, with a repertoire-size bias correction applied to the TCR pairs. In a later analysis, false discovery rates were estimated by permuting HLA or CMV assignments 20 times. In a later analysis, co-occurring TCRs were grouped with DBSCAN, and TCRdist sequence similarity was added when clustering was performed within HLA-allele-positive subsets. Co-occurrence clustering excluded repertoires with fewer than 30,000 or more than 120,000 public chains, plus five with anomalous nucleotide sharing. TCRdb's version of the immuneACCESS table is confined to in-frame rearrangements and falls short of the full clone set. An unresolved V gene accounts for under half of the shortfall where checked; the remainder is of unknown origin. V and J calls plus clone size are reproduced from that table; the DNA served to infer D and trimming. Within this sample are about 110,000 clones, with 55% to 85% of them counted one time only. The top ten hold 7.8% of the sample.

The cohort was made up of under 800 healthy bone marrow donors. All cohort members were sampled while nominally healthy, although unrecorded immune exposures were likely present. The donor was CMV seronegative and belonged to the group of 320 or so seronegative cohort members. A peripheral blood sample was provided by each donor, and peripheral blood mononuclear cells were used for TCR beta sequencing. The Qiagen DNeasy Blood Extraction Kit was used to extract genomic DNA from the blood cell samples. As for this clone: The antigen it binds to is not known. Base-call qualities are not available, and no considerably larger clone is one nucleotide away.

The sequencing input was PBMCs. The receptor's source is a man in his thirties or forties in good health and CMV-seronegative. The sequence joins TRBV27 to TRBJ1-1; the D segment cannot be called with confidence. The CDR3 protein is CASSFGISGNTEAFF. The sequence in DNA is TGTGCCAGCAGTTTTGGTATCTCGGGGAACACTGAAGCTTTCTTT.